Listed below are T cell receptor beta chains from one sample, sequenced in a study of identical twins. TCRdb redid the calling of the 5' RACE reads with MiXCR, one entry per CDR3 protein. This table holds 250,000 to 350,000 distinct CDR3 sequences, 8% to 9% found once. This sample also belongs to another study, concerning yellow fever vaccine responses in identical twins.

Sequenced material: memory (CD45RO+) T cells sorted from blood. These TCRs come from a woman aged 18-30 years in good health. Both conserved end residues are trimmed from each CDR3. The D gene is left open where the match is weak.

d_call v_call cdr3_aa
TRBD2 TRBV14 ASSQIAGGPDNEQF
. TRBV7-9 ASSPAAAGYT
. TRBV18 ASSPNVAGSTTFYGYT
. TRBV28 ASSLMAPSSYNEQF
. TRBV20-1 SARLGGGPNIQY
. TRBV12-3/TRBV12-4 ASSLLEGRQF
. TRBV10-3 AISEAKRLGEQY
TRBD2 TRBV10-1 ASSESTLAGEETQY
TRBD1 TRBV7-9 ASSAAGQEKLF
. TRBV29-1 SVETHGNLNTEAF
. TRBV14 ASSQELSYEQY
. TRBV29-1 SVDGDSYNEQF
. TRBV10-2 ASRTGTSNTGELF
TRBD1 TRBV28 ASRDRGPSNNEQF
TRBD2 TRBV19 ASSLGTSGMYNEQF
. TRBV7-8 ASSPDPLTLYEQY
TRBD2 TRBV6-5 ASSSPGGEQY
. TRBV4-2 ASSQEGRTSTDTQY
TRBD1 TRBV5-1 ASSPTGEGFNEQF
TRBD2 TRBV24-1 ATSDFSGSGHNEQF
TRBD2 TRBV12-3/TRBV12-4 ASTRTSGLSNTGELF
. TRBV10-3 AIGTGPNTEVF
TRBD2 TRBV7-9 ASSLRLAFGTDTQY
TRBD2 TRBV5-1 ASRSSGGKNTGELF
. TRBV29-1 SVELGTTEAF
TRBD1 TRBV4-1 ASSQVRTGVIFGNQPQH
. TRBV11-1 ASSLAVTSARGQETQY
. TRBV20-1 SAQRSYNEQF
TRBD2 TRBV29-1 SVVLGLAGVREQY
. TRBV10-3 AITAGSSGNTIY
. TRBV6-5 ASSYRQTNTEAF
. TRBV5-1 ASTQQGDLYNEQF
. TRBV20-1 SARKEYNSPLH
TRBD2 TRBV7-6 ASSLGGLASFNEQF
TRBD2 TRBV7-2 ASSAGLALGIQY
TRBD1 TRBV28 ASSSGGTGGLNYEQY
TRBD2 TRBV13 ASSSGVAGTSKVSYEQY
. TRBV11-2 ASSINAGHAEKLF
. TRBV20-1 SARDNYDPIYGYT
. TRBV16 ASSPLTGGTEAF
. TRBV18 ASSPSPGAAGELF
. TRBV2 AIRGVLHTDTQY
. TRBV5-1 ASSGGTLGTDTQY
. TRBV6-1 ASSEVTYGYT
TRBD1 TRBV28 ATNRGPTTEQY
. TRBV6-1 ASSEVSTRSEQF
. TRBV5-1 ASSRQAGSYNEQF
. TRBV7-9 ASSLASRQDGGYT
TRBD2 TRBV11-3 ASSLGGVLGNEQF
. TRBV3-1 ASSQQTTRQPNKNTGELF
. TRBV28 ASSQESLQPQH